These 5 T cell receptor beta chains share one sample of origin, sequenced in a study of shared T cell receptors in the human thymus. TCRdb's copy holds only in-frame clones and misses some; the assay was immunoSEQ multiplex PCR. The sample shows approximately 730,000 clones, approximately 83% of them seen only once. The data were also submitted as part of a second study, on human thymus T cells.

The sequenced sample was thymocytes. The receptor set was obtained from a girl under three years old with a congenital heart defect.

The V gene is TRBV30, the J gene TRBJ1-2; TRBD1 might be the D (6 bases). Trimming removed 5 bases from V and 2 bases from J, with 15 bases in between. Germline CDR1 and CDR2: GTSNPN and SVGIG (reference sequence). The CDR3 is made up of 14 amino acids. As DNA, the CDR3 is TGTGCCTGGGTCCGGACAGCTATCAACTATGGCTACACCTTC. It encodes CAWVRTAINYGYTF.

The V call is TRBV19, the J call TRBJ1-1; D possibly corresponds to TRBD1 (5 bases). CDR3 length: 13 residues. Germline V gene sequence: CDR1 LNHDA, CDR2 SQIVND (reference sequence). V lost 7 bases, J lost 4 bases, and 13 bases lay in between. The CDR3: CASTDGGATEAFF. In DNA form, the CDR3 reads TGTGCCAGTACCGATGGCGGGGCCACTGAAGCTTTCTTT. Supplemented by reference TRBV19 and TRBJ1-1, the full variable domain reads DGGITQSPKYLFRKEGQNVTLSCEQNLNHDAMYWYRQDPGQGLRLIYYSQIVNDFQKGDIAEGYSVSREKKESFPLTVTSAQKNPTAFYLCASTDGGATEAFFGQGTRLTVV.

V usage is TRBV18 and J usage is TRBJ1-4; 8 bases line up with TRBD1. The CDR3 length is 17 residues. The germline gives CDR1 KGHSH, CDR2 LQKENI. The V segment lost 2 bases and the J segment 7 bases; nucleotides outside the gene matches: 12. CDR3 sequence (DNA): TGTGCCAGCTCACCATTGGAAATCGGGACAGGAGGTGAAAAACTGTTTTTT. This sequence encodes CASSPLEIGTGGEKLFF.

This chain connects TRBV29-1 to TRBJ1-3; 8 bases are shared with TRBD1. Per the germline V gene, CDR1 is SQVTM and CDR2 is ANQGSEA. Trimming cost V 5 bases and J 2 bases; bases outside gene matches: 5. The CDR3 is 14 amino acids. CDR3 protein: CSVQGQGPGNTIYF. DNA for the CDR3: TGCAGCGTTCAAGGACAGGGCCCTGGAAACACCATATATTTT.

CDR3 sequence reads: CASRGDRGRGAKEQYF. In DNA form, the CDR3 reads TGTGCCAGCAGGGGGGACAGGGGGCGCGGAGCGAAAGAGCAGTACTTC. This rearrangement joins TRBV6-6 to TRBJ2-7; the match to TRBD1 covers 12 bases. Per the germline V gene, CDR1 is MNHNY and CDR2 is SVGAGI (reference sequence). The CDR3 covers 16 residues. V was clipped by 6 bases and J by 7 bases; unmatched bases: 13.